The sequence of this T cell receptor (beta chain) was determined in a study of cytomegalovirus exposure and HLA in healthy donors. Whole-study findings and limits: Follow-up analysis seemed to connect common viral pathogens with several of the most significant clusters identified.

As regards this clone: What it recognizes is unknown.

Primers included in the PCR were 60 Vbeta and 13 Jbeta primers. Original analysis: Around 9.9 million shared chains were among the roughly 80 million unique TCR beta chains that a later analysis counted. Produced via immunoSEQ multiplex PCR; TCRdb's table is partial and in-frame only. Clone size and V and J calls were adopted from that table, with D and trimming inferred from the DNA. The sample has over 150,000 clones, roughly 78% seen once. The sequencing input was PBMCs. The sequence was collected from a boy aged 10-17 years in good health and CMV-seronegative.

The CDR3 loop is CASSQVPGTEAFF. CDR3 in DNA: TGTGCCAGCAGCCAAGTTCCAGGGACTGAAGCTTTCTTT. This sequence joins TRBV14 and TRBJ1-1; D may be TRBD1 (5 bases). In germline, CDR1 is SGHDN, CDR2 FVKESK. The CDR3 runs to 13 residues. Trimming removed 1 base at V and 5 bases at J, with 8 bases between. The complete variable domain, with remaining parts taken from reference TRBV14 and TRBJ1-1, reads EAGVTQFPSHSVIEKGQTVTLRCDPISGHDNLYWYRRVMGKEIKFLLHFVKESKQDESGMPNNRFLAERTGGTYSTLKVQPAELEDSGVYFCASSQVPGTEAFFGQGTRLTVV.